A selection of T cell receptor beta chains follows, all from one sample in a study of shared clonotypes between healthy human individuals. The protocol was immunoSEQ multiplex PCR, while the TCRdb copy is restricted to in-frame clones and leaves out a portion. Seen here are hundreds of thousands of clones, 74% observed once, and the top ten hold over 1.5%. Sequencing was performed on memory CD4+ T cells sorted from blood. Receptor source: a woman in her twenties or thirties in good health. Each CDR3 is given with its conserved first and last residue. D genes are given only for firm matches. Clone size is given for some rows only: seen once, a few or many times, or a class if the clone is expanded.

>.|TRBV19|TRBD1|TRBJ2-7
TGTGCCAGTAGTTCAATGCGGACAGGGAGTTACTACGAGCAGTACTTC
CASSSMRTGSYYEQYF
>.|TRBV10-3|.|TRBJ2-5
TGTGCCATCAGTGCGCGGGATGGGGAGACCCAGTACTTC
CAISARDGETQYF
>once|TRBV4-1|TRBD2|TRBJ2-1
TGCGCCAGCAGCCAAGATTCCCTAATAGCGGGAGGGTACAATGAGCAGTTCTTC
CASSQDSLIAGGYNEQFF
>few|TRBV5-8|.|TRBJ1-5
TGTGCCAGCGGGGGTAGGGTGAGCAATCAGCCCCAGCATTTT
CASGGRVSNQPQHF
>.|TRBV5-6|.|TRBJ1-4
TGTGCCAGCAGCCCTGGGGCAACTAATGAAAAACTGTTTTTT
CASSPGATNEKLFF
>.|TRBV15|TRBD1|TRBJ1-5
TGTGCCACCAGCAGAGACGGGACAGGAAACTTTTATAGCAATCAGCCCCAGCATTTT
CATSRDGTGNFYSNQPQHF
>.|TRBV5-5|TRBD1|TRBJ2-7
TGTGCCAGCAGCCGGACAGGTCGGGCCTACGAGCAGTACTTC
CASSRTGRAYEQYF
>.|TRBV6-1|TRBD2|TRBJ2-2
TGTGCCAGCAGTGCTATGGGACTAGCGGGGAACACCGGGGAGCTGTTTTTT
CASSAMGLAGNTGELFF
>.|TRBV27|.|TRBJ1-5
TGTGCCAGCAGTTTCCTCGGTAGCAATCAGCCCCAGCATTTT
CASSFLGSNQPQHF
>.|TRBV5-1|.|TRBJ1-4
TGCGCCAGCAGCTTGCACAGGAATGAAAAACTGTTTTTT
CASSLHRNEKLFF
>.|TRBV18|.|TRBJ1-2
TGTGCCAGCTCACCGGACAGCTCCTATGGCTACACCTTC
CASSPDSSYGYTF
>few|TRBV7-9|.|TRBJ1-1
TGTGCCAGCAGCTTATCGGCAGGGGTTCCTGAAGCTTTCTTT
CASSLSAGVPEAFF
>.|TRBV2|.|TRBJ1-4
TGTGCCAGCAAGGCGGAGACTAATGAAAAACTGTTTTTT
CASKAETNEKLFF
>.|TRBV28|.|TRBJ2-1
TGTGCCAGCAGAGATTACGGGATGGGGACTTACAATGAGCAGTTCTTC
CASRDYGMGTYNEQFF
>few|TRBV29-1|TRBD2|TRBJ2-1
TGCAGCGTTGCCGGGACTAGTGGTCACAATGAGCAGTTCTTC
CSVAGTSGHNEQFF
>.|TRBV27|TRBD2|TRBJ2-2
TGTGCCAGCAGATTCCGGGGACTAGCGGGGCCCGGGGAGCTGTTTTTT
CASRFRGLAGPGELFF
>.|TRBV5-5|.|TRBJ1-4
TGTGCCAGCAGCAGAGGTGTTACCGCAACTAATGAAAAACTGTTTTTT
CASSRGVTATNEKLFF
>.|TRBV2|.|TRBJ2-1
TGTGCCAGCAGTGAGGACTGGGGGGCCTCCTACAATGAGCAGTTCTTC
CASSEDWGASYNEQFF
>medium-sized|TRBV5-5|.|TRBJ2-2
TGTGCCAGCAGCTTGGTAGTCATCGTTGGGGGGATTAACACCGGGGAGCTGTTTTTT
CASSLVVIVGGINTGELFF
>.|TRBV28|TRBD2|TRBJ2-3
TGTGCCAGCAGTTTTTTTGTTGGGCTAGCGGAGAGCACAGATACGCAGTATTTT
CASSFFVGLAESTDTQYF
>.|TRBV6-4|.|TRBJ1-1
TGTGCCAGCAGTGACTCTTTCAGGGATCCATCTGAAGCTTTCTTT
CASSDSFRDPSEAFF
>.|TRBV6-1|.|TRBJ1-1
TGTGCCAGCAGTGAAGCAAGGCGGGTTAACACTGAAGCTTTCTTT
CASSEARRVNTEAFF
>.|TRBV7-6|TRBD2|TRBJ2-7
TGTGCCAGCAGCTTAGTTTCTAGCGGAGGGAGCTCCTACGAGCAGTACTTC
CASSLVSSGGSSYEQYF
>.|TRBV7-9|.|TRBJ2-7
TGTGCCAGCAGTATGCGGACAGCTAACTCCTACGAGCAGTACTTC
CASSMRTANSYEQYF
>once|TRBV6-6|TRBD2|TRBJ2-7
TGTGCCAGCAGCCATACGGCGGGGGGACAGTACTTC
CASSHTAGGQYF